Presented here are 27 T cell receptor beta chains from one specimen sequenced in a study of T cells after yellow fever vaccination. TCRdb recomputed calls from the 5' RACE reads with MiXCR, one row per CDR3 protein. The sample includes about 320,000 distinct CDR3 sequences, 3.5% to 4.5% of them seen just once. The starting material was PBMCs, obtained 15 days after the yellow fever booster vaccination. The origin of the receptors is a man between 18 and 29 years old who received the YFV17D yellow fever vaccine.

V and J are TRBV11-2 and TRBJ1-1; D is perhaps TRBD1 (6 bases). The CDR3 spans 14 residues. Deletions cut 6 bases from V and 2 bases from J, with 13 bases between. Germline loops: CDR1 SGHAT, CDR2 FQNNGV. CDR3 DNA: TGTGCCAGCAGATGGGGGCTCCTCAACACTGAAGCTTTCTTT. It specifies CASRWGLLNTEAFF.

This clonotype was seen at least ten times. This sequence joins TRBV6-2 or TRBV6-3 and TRBJ1-5; possible D gene TRBD1, 5 bases. The CDR3 has 14 residues. Deletions cut 6 bases from V and 4 bases from J, with 13 bases between. CDR1 and CDR2 from the germline V gene are MNHEY and SVGEGT. This CDR3 is CASSTTSGNQPQHF. DNA of the CDR3: TGTGCCAGCAGCACAACGTCAGGGAATCAGCCCCAGCATTTT.

The table lists this clonotype with a few counts. J is TRBJ2-1 and V is TRBV20-1; 11 bases match TRBD2. The J segment lost 3 bases and the V segment lost 0 bases, leaving 4 bases of the junction unmatched. There are 16 residues in the CDR3. Germline values: CDR1 DFQATT, CDR2 SNEGSKA (reference sequence). CDR3: CSAREFSGGVYNEQFF. CDR3 DNA sequence: TGCAGTGCTAGAGAGTTTAGCGGGGGGGTCTACAATGAGCAGTTCTTC.

The chain links TRBV5-1 to TRBJ2-3; D ambiguous. Trimming took off 2 bases at V and 1 base at J, with 11 bases between the two ends. CDR3 length: 15 residues. In germline, CDR1 is SGHRS, CDR2 YFSETQ. The CDR3 region has the DNA TGCGCCAGCAGCTTATCACAGAGAGGCACAGATACGCAGTATTTT. Its protein product is CASSLSQRGTDTQYF.

The rearrangement joins TRBV21-1 to TRBJ1-6; the D call of TRBD1 is as the table states it, not checked on the DNA. TRBV21-1 is described as a pseudogene. The CDR3 length is 14 residues. The CDR3 is CASSNKGNNSPLHF. The CDR3 nucleotides are TGTGCCAGCAGCAATAAGGGGAATAATTCACCCCTCCACTTT.

The sample holds many counts of this clonotype. This chain uses TRBV30 with TRBJ2-5; a possible D gene is TRBD2 (6 bases). V lost 4 bases, J lost 5 bases, and 14 bases lay in between. Germline V gives CDR1 GTSNPN, CDR2 SVGIG (reference sequence). The CDR3 loop spans 13 amino acids. The CDR3 loop is CAWTPFGRETQYF. The CDR3 DNA is TGTGCCTGGACCCCTTTTGGGAGGGAGACCCAGTACTTC.

This clonotype showed up many times. This chain links TRBV25-1 with TRBJ2-7; D possibly corresponds to TRBD1 (6 bases). The V end was cut by 3 bases, the J end by 2 bases, with 17 bases between. CDR3 length equals 16 residues. Germline V gene data show CDR1 as MGHDK and CDR2 as SYGVNS. The CDR3 protein is CASSDGGGATPYEQYF. In DNA form, the CDR3 reads TGTGCCAGCAGTGATGGTGGGGGCGCGACCCCCTACGAGCAGTACTTC.

This clonotype was counted ten times or more. V usage is TRBV14 and J usage is TRBJ2-1; the D is unclear. Germline CDR1 reads SGHDN; CDR2 reads FVKESK. Trimming pared 2 bases from V and 6 bases from J, leaving 17 bases between. This CDR3 spans 16 amino acids. The CDR3 spells CASSQSVSRPLNEQFF. CDR3 DNA sequence: TGTGCCAGCAGCCAAAGTGTCTCCCGACCTCTCAATGAGCAGTTCTTC.

The table lists this clonotype with many counts. This chain uses TRBV12-3 or TRBV12-4 with TRBJ2-3; 12 nucleotides align to TRBD2. J gave up 4 bases and V 6 bases, and 5 bases lay outside the gene matches. This CDR3 spans 15 amino acids. CDR3 coding DNA: TGTGCCAGCAGCCTTCGGACTAGCGGGGCAGATACGCAGTATTTT. It encodes CASSLRTSGADTQYF.

This chain connects TRBV5-1 to TRBJ2-3; perhaps TRBD2 as D (5 bases). Trimming stripped 5 bases from V and 2 bases from J, with 12 bases between. The CDR3 loop spans 14 amino acids. Germline V gives CDR1 SGHRS, CDR2 YFSETQ. CDR3 nucleotides: TGCGCCAGCAGTTGGCAGGAGGCCACAGATACGCAGTATTTT. Translated, it gives CASSWQEATDTQYF.

The V and J genes are TRBV29-1 and TRBJ2-3; D is undetermined. The V gene's germline CDR1 is SQVTM and CDR2 ANQGSEA. The CDR3 is 13 amino acids. Trimming cost V 7 bases and J 2 bases, with 13 bases left between them. CDR3 nucleotide sequence: TGCAGCGCCCTGTTGTCTGACACAGATACGCAGTATTTT. This encodes CSALLSDTDTQYF.

This clonotype was detected a few times. The chain has TRBV12-3 or TRBV12-4 and TRBJ2-4; D remains ambiguous. The V end lost 5 bases, the J end lost 0 bases, and 17 bases lay between the germline ends. The CDR3 contains 17 residues. For the CDR3, the DNA is TGTGCCAGCAGTCTTGCCCCGGTCAGGCAAGCCAAAAACATTCAGTACTTC. As protein: CASSLAPVRQAKNIQYF.

This clonotype was observed a handful of times. The chain carries TRBV20-1 and TRBJ1-1; D gene unclear. V was shortened by 3 bases and J by 1 base, with 9 bases between the two germline ends. Germline V lookup: CDR1 DFQATT, CDR2 SNEGSKA (reference sequence). The CDR3 is made up of 13 amino acids. CDR3 sequence reads: CSARPARNTEAFF. CDR3 bases: TGCAGTGCTAGGCCTGCCAGGAACACTGAAGCTTTCTTT.

The table lists this clonotype with a few counts. CDR3 coding DNA: TGTGCCAGCAGCTCGAGCCGGTGGCTTCACCTATCGGGCGAGCAGTACTTC. This encodes CASSSSRWLHLSGEQYF. The chain employs TRBV12-3 or TRBV12-4 and TRBJ2-7; D call uncertain. Trimming took 6 bases from V and 6 from J, leaving 27 bases between them. CDR3 size: 17 residues.

The chain carries TRBV5-1 and TRBJ2-3; a possible D gene is TRBD2 (6 bases). The CDR3 sequence is 16 residues long. Germline V gene lookup returns CDR1 SGHRS and CDR2 YFSETQ. Trimming cost V 0 bases and J 2 bases, with 13 bases left between them. The CDR3 here is CASSLAVGGFTDTQYF. CDR3 coding DNA: TGCGCCAGCAGCTTGGCCGTGGGGGGTTTCACAGATACGCAGTATTTT.

This clonotype turned up a few times. The V and J genes are TRBV25-1 and TRBJ2-2; 8 bases match TRBD1. This CDR3 comprises 15 residues. Germline V lookup: CDR1 MGHDK, CDR2 SYGVNS. Trimming removed 4 bases from V and 5 bases from J; junction bases left unmatched: 6. This chain's CDR3 is CASSVDRVSTGELFF. The CDR3 DNA reads TGTGCCAGCAGTGTGGACAGGGTGTCGACCGGGGAGCTGTTTTTT.

V gene TRBV7-3 combines with J gene TRBJ2-3; 9 bases are shared with TRBD2. Germline lookup yields CDR1 SGHTA and CDR2 FQGTGA. Trimming cost V 5 bases and J 9 bases; bases outside gene matches: 15. The CDR3 length is 16 residues. The CDR3 coding sequence is TGTGCCAGCAGCCCCGCGGGAGGGAGCGGGGGTGGGACGCAGTATTTT. Translating gives CASSPAGGSGGGTQYF.

The V call is TRBV20-1, the J call TRBJ1-5, with no clear D. The germline V gene encodes CDR1 DFQATT and CDR2 SNEGSKA (reference sequence). This CDR3 region has 12 residues. Here the CDR3 reads CMLGYSNQPQHF. CDR3 DNA sequence: TGCATGCTGGGCTACAGCAATCAGCCCCAGCATTTT.

This clonotype was recorded at least ten times. This chain connects TRBV7-3 to TRBJ1-1; D is unclear. Germline V CDR1 and CDR2: SGHTA, FQGTGA. The CDR3 has 14 residues. Trimming removed 6 bases from V and 4 bases from J, with 15 bases in between. In DNA, the CDR3 is TGTGCCAGCAGGGACTCTAGTTACAGCACTGAAGCTTTCTTT. Translated: CASRDSSYSTEAFF.

This clonotype was observed at least ten times. The chain combines TRBV6-5 with TRBJ1-3; D is unclear. The CDR3 runs 13 residues. With 6 bases removed from V and 7 bases from J, the gap between germline ends came to 13 bases. From germline, CDR1 is MNHEY and CDR2 SVGAGI. As DNA, the CDR3 is TGTGCCAGCAGACATGATCCACGGAACACCATATATTTT. Translation gives CASRHDPRNTIYF.

In this sample, this clonotype turned up many times. The genes are TRBV5-1 and TRBJ1-5, with a tentative D call TRBD1 (6 bases). Deletions cut 4 bases from V and 1 base from J, with 15 bases between. CDR3 length: 16 residues. Germline V gene data show CDR1 as SGHRS and CDR2 as YFSETQ. As DNA, the CDR3 is TGCGCCAGCAGCCCTTGGGGCGGACAGAGCAATCAGCCCCAGCATTTT. Protein product: CASSPWGGQSNQPQHF.

This sequence joins TRBV23-1 and TRBJ2-1; 9 bases line up with TRBD1. TRBV23-1 is an ORF for which the function is uncertain. Unmatched junction bases numbered 14, after V lost 9 bases and J lost 2 bases. The CDR3 has 17 amino acids. CDR3 sequence reads: CARTGTGKRRTYNEQFF. DNA for the CDR3: TGCGCCAGAACCGGGACAGGGAAAAGGAGGACCTACAATGAGCAGTTCTTC.

In this sample, this clonotype turned up a few times. The V and J genes are TRBV7-2 and TRBJ1-2; 7 bases match TRBD1. The CDR3 totals 14 residues. The V gene end was trimmed by 5 bases and the J gene end by 8 bases; junction bases not matched to a gene: 11. The germline gives CDR1 SGHTA, CDR2 FQGNSA. The CDR3 spells CASSTRDRVKGYTF. In DNA, the CDR3 is TGTGCCAGCAGCACACGTGACAGGGTCAAGGGCTACACCTTC.

This sequence joins TRBV9 and TRBJ1-1; 8 bases are a match to TRBD1. V lost 7 bases to trimming and J lost 1 base; unmatched junction nucleotides: 9. The CDR3 is 15 residues long. Germline V gene data show CDR1 as SGDLS and CDR2 as YYNGEE. CDR3 sequence reads: CASARQGQRNTEAFF. CDR3 bases: TGTGCCAGCGCCCGACAGGGGCAAAGGAACACTGAAGCTTTCTTT. The variable domain in full, completed from reference TRBV9 and TRBJ1-1, reads DSGVTQTPKHLITATGQRVTLRCSPRSGDLSVYWYQQSLDQGLQFLIQYYNGEERAKGNILERFSAQQFPDLHSELNLSSLELGDSALYFCASARQGQRNTEAFFGQGTRLTVV.

At least ten counts were recorded for this clonotype. The rearrangement links TRBV5-1 to TRBJ2-3; D gene unclear. The ends were cut back, 2 bases at V and 4 bases at J, with 11 bases in the middle. This CDR3 has 14 amino acids. Germline V gene lookup returns CDR1 SGHRS and CDR2 YFSETQ. The CDR3 DNA is TGCGCCAGCAGCTTTATCAATCAGGCAGATACGCAGTATTTT. This gives the protein CASSFINQADTQYF.

This clonotype was recorded many times. The chain is built from TRBV6-2 or TRBV6-3 and TRBJ2-1, with 7 bases lining up with TRBD1. Germline assignment: CDR1 MNHEY and CDR2 SVGEGT. The CDR3 extends over 15 amino acids. Unmatched junction bases numbered 5, after V lost 2 bases and J lost 4 bases. DNA for the CDR3: TGTGCCAGCAGTTACCCACGGGACAGATACAATGAGCAGTTCTTC. Translating gives CASSYPRDRYNEQFF.

This clonotype turned up a few times. The CDR3 bases are TGTGCCAGCAGTGAGGGGGGTCTACGAGAGACCCAGTACTTC. Its translation: CASSEGGLRETQYF. The chain is built from TRBV6-1 and TRBJ2-5, with D possibly TRBD2 on 6 matching bases. V shed 3 bases and J shed 4 bases, with 12 bases lying between them. Germline CDR1 MNHNS, CDR2 SASEGT. The CDR3 has 14 residues.